This is a list of T cell receptor beta chains from one sample in a study of vaccination effects on CD4 cells after COVID-19. The antigens of these receptors remain unknown. Measured with immunoSEQ multiplex PCR; TCRdb has only the in-frame clones, and not every one. The data contain some 17,000 clones, 76% of them seen just once; the ten biggest clones take up 15% to 25%. The sequencing here drew on CD4+ T cells from PBMCs cultured with SARS-CoV-2 spike peptides, taken after COVID-19 vaccination. These receptors came from a human donor who had a prior SARS-CoV-2 infection. Both conserved end residues are part of each CDR3. The D gene is left open where the match is weak. Some rows mark clone size as missing; the rest say once, few, many or name a class of expanded clone.

once	TRBV5-1	.	TRBJ1-2	CASSLGQGSLGYTF	TGCGCCAGCAGCTTGGGGCAGGGCTCCCTTGGCTACACCTTC
.	TRBV5-1	.	TRBJ1-4	CASSPALTRTNEKLFF	TGCGCCAGCAGCCCGGCCTTAACCAGAACTAATGAAAAACTGTTTTTT
.	TRBV5-1	.	TRBJ1-1	CASSLETNTEAFF	TGCGCCAGCAGCTTGGAAACGAACACTGAAGCTTTCTTT
medium-sized	TRBV6-1	.	TRBJ2-1	CASSELGGPVFFF	TGTGCCAGCAGTGAACTCGGTGGGCCGGTCTTTTTCTTC
.	TRBV9	.	TRBJ2-6	CASSLFSSGANVLTF	TGTGCCAGCTCCCTTTTTTCATCTGGGGCCAACGTCCTGACTTTC
.	TRBV3-1/TRBV3-2	.	TRBJ1-1	CASSPRGGDPEAFF	TGTGCCAGCAGCCCCCGTGGCGGTGATCCTGAAGCTTTCTTT
.	TRBV27	.	TRBJ2-2	CASSLNSLGGYTGELFF	TGTGCCAGCAGTTTAAATTCTCTAGGAGGGTACACCGGGGAGCTGTTTTTT
.	TRBV30	.	TRBJ1-6	CAWSHPNSPLHF	TGTGCCTGGAGTCATCCGAATTCACCCCTCCACTTT
.	TRBV9	TRBD1	TRBJ2-5	CASAGTGDLETQYF	TGTGCCAGCGCCGGGACAGGGGACTTGGAGACCCAGTACTTC
.	TRBV29-1	TRBD1	TRBJ1-1	CSVGQGFDTEAFF	TGCAGCGTTGGACAGGGGTTCGACACTGAAGCTTTCTTT
.	TRBV5-6	.	TRBJ2-5	CASSFGRLGFRGHRETQYF	TGTGCCAGCAGCTTCGGTCGGCTTGGATTTCGGGGGCATCGGGAGACCCAGTACTTC
.	TRBV5-1	.	TRBJ2-3	CASTHSDTQYF	TGCGCCAGCACCCATTCAGATACGCAGTATTTT
.	TRBV18	.	TRBJ1-3	CASSPLESPGNTIYF	TGTGCCAGCTCACCATTAGAGTCCCCTGGAAACACCATATATTTT
once	TRBV4-1	.	TRBJ2-3	CASSQERPDTQYF	TGCGCCAGCAGCCAAGAAAGGCCAGATACGCAGTATTTT
once	TRBV6-5	.	TRBJ2-5	CASSRSQETQYF	TGTGCCAGCAGCCGGTCCCAAGAGACCCAGTACTTC
.	TRBV4-1	.	TRBJ2-7	CASSLRQGSYEQYF	TGCGCCAGCAGCCTTCGCCAGGGGTCCTACGAGCAGTACTTC
.	TRBV5-4	.	TRBJ2-1	CASSQRDSTEQFF	TGTGCCAGCAGCCAAAGAGACTCGACCGAGCAGTTCTTC
few	TRBV4-3	.	TRBJ2-2	CASSQAGDLGTGELFF	TGCGCCAGCAGCCAAGCAGGCGATCTTGGCACCGGGGAGCTGTTTTTT
.	TRBV5-1	TRBD2	TRBJ2-2	CASSTGLAGELFF	TGCGCCAGCAGCACGGGACTAGCGGGGGAGCTGTTTTTT
once	TRBV9	.	TRBJ2-3	CASSVSPGPHTDTQYF	TGTGCCAGCAGCGTATCACCGGGACCGCACACAGATACGCAGTATTTT
.	TRBV7-2	.	TRBJ2-7	CASSQRVGYEQYF	TGTGCCAGCAGCCAGAGGGTAGGCTACGAGCAGTACTTC
.	TRBV7-2	TRBD2	TRBJ2-1	CASTQSPGGTYNEQFF	TGTGCCAGCACCCAGTCTCCGGGAGGTACCTACAATGAGCAGTTCTTC